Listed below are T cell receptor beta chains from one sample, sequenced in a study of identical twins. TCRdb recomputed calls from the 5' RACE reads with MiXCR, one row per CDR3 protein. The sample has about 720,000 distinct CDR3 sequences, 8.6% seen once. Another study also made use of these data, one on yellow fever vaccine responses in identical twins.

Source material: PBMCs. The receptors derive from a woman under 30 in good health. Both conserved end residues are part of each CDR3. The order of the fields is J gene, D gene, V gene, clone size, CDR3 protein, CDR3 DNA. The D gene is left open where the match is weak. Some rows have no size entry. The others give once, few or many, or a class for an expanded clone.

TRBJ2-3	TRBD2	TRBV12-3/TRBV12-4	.	CAISLEGFSGGDTDTQYF	TGTGCCATCAGTTTAGAGGGCTTTAGCGGGGGGGACACAGATACGCAGTATTTT
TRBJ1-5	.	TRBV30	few	CAWKAGSNQPQHF	TGTGCCTGGAAGGCCGGGAGCAATCAGCCCCAGCATTTT
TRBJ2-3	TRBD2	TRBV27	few	CASRATSGRYTDTQYF	TGTGCCAGCAGGGCAACTAGCGGGAGGTATACAGATACGCAGTATTTT
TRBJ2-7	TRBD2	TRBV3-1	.	CASSRIGLAPDEQYF	TGTGCCAGCAGCCGGATAGGACTAGCGCCCGACGAGCAGTACTTC
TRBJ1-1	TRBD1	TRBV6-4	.	CASLPETGATEAFF	TGTGCCAGCCTACCTGAAACAGGGGCCACTGAAGCTTTCTTT
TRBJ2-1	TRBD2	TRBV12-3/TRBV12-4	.	CASSFMASGTVGDNEQFF	TGTGCCAGCAGTTTCATGGCTAGCGGGACCGTCGGAGACAATGAGCAGTTCTTC
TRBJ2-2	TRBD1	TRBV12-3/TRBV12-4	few	CASRATGTGAPGELFF	TGTGCCAGCAGGGCAACCGGGACAGGAGCCCCCGGGGAGCTGTTTTTT
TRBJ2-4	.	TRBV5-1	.	CASSWGTRTGKNIQYF	TGCGCCAGCAGCTGGGGAACCCGGACTGGGAAAAACATTCAGTACTTC
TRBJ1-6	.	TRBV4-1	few	CASSHRVSDNSPLHF	TGCGCCAGCAGCCACAGGGTTTCGGATAATTCACCCCTCCACTTT
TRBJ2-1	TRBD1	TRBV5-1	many	CASSLSTGDGEQFF	TGCGCCAGCAGCTTAAGTACAGGGGACGGTGAGCAGTTCTTC
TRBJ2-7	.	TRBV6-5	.	CASSSTSPYEQYF	TGTGCCAGCAGTTCCACCTCTCCCTACGAGCAGTACTTC
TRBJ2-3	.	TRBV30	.	CAWRLGGFDTQYF	TGTGCCTGGAGACTTGGGGGGTTTGATACGCAGTATTTT
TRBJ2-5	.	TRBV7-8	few	CASSPPHSYQETQYF	TGTGCCAGCAGCCCACCGCACAGCTACCAAGAGACCCAGTACTTC
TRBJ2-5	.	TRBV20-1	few	CSAAWQLGAEYF	TGCAGTGCTGCCTGGCAATTAGGTGCCGAGTACTTC
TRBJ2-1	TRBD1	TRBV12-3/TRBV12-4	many	CASSTGQGVGEQFF	TGTGCCAGCAGTACGGGACAGGGGGTGGGTGAGCAGTTCTTC
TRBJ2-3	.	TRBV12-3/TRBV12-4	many	CASRATDTQYF	TGTGCCAGCCGGGCCACAGATACGCAGTATTTT
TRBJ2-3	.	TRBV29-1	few	CSVWPGYTDTQYF	TGCAGCGTCTGGCCGGGATACACAGATACGCAGTATTTT
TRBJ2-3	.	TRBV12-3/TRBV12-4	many	CASSLRTVSNTQYF	TGTGCCAGCAGTTTACGGACAGTCTCTAATACGCAGTATTTT
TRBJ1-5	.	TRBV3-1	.	CASSQGRLNQPQHF	TGTGCCAGCAGCCAAGGACGGCTTAATCAGCCCCAGCATTTT
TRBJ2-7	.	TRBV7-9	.	CASSSRDFYEQYF	TGTGCCAGCAGCTCCCGGGACTTCTACGAGCAGTACTTC
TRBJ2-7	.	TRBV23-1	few	CASSQSGTNYEQYF	TGCGCCAGCAGTCAATCCGGTACAAACTACGAGCAGTACTTC
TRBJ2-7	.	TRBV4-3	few	CASSQSRADERSYEQYF	TGCGCCAGCAGCCAAAGCCGGGCGGACGAGAGATCCTACGAGCAGTACTTC
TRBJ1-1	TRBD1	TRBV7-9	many	CASSPGQGETEAFF	TGTGCCAGCAGCCCAGGACAGGGAGAAACTGAAGCTTTCTTT
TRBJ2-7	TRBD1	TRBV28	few	CASIDTGGRSYEQYF	TGTGCCAGCATCGATACAGGGGGAAGGTCCTACGAGCAGTACTTC
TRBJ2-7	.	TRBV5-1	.	CASSISTGREQYF	TGCGCCAGCAGCATTTCTACAGGGCGGGAGCAGTACTTC
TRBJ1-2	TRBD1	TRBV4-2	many	CASSPGTVHGYTF	TGTGCCAGCAGCCCTGGGACAGTACATGGCTACACCTTC
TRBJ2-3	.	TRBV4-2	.	CASSQVRDTDTQYF	TGTGCCAGCAGCCAAGTGAGGGACACAGATACGCAGTATTTT
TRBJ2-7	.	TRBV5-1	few	CASSLVDGEQYF	TGCGCCAGCAGCTTGGTTGACGGCGAGCAGTACTTC
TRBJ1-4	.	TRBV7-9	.	CASSPGEKLFF	TGTGCCAGCAGCCCCGGTGAAAAACTGTTTTTT
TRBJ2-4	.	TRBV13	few	CASSLPGQLNIQYF	TGTGCCAGCAGCCTCCCCGGACAGTTGAACATTCAGTACTTC
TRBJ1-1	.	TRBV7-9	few	CAIKLPRDGAEAFF	TGTGCCATTAAGCTCCCCCGTGACGGGGCTGAAGCTTTCTTT
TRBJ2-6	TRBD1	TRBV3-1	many	CASSQSRGPGANVLTF	TGTGCCAGCAGCCAATCGAGGGGGCCTGGGGCCAACGTCCTGACTTTC
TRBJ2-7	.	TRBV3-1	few	CASSHLLSGSYEQYF	TGTGCCAGCAGCCATCTACTTTCGGGCTCCTACGAGCAGTACTTC
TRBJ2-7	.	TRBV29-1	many	CSVDGSSYEQYF	TGCAGCGTAGATGGATCCTCCTACGAGCAGTACTTC
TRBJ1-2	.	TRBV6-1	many	CASGRSGYTF	TGTGCCAGCGGCCGGAGCGGCTACACCTTC
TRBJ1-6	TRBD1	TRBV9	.	CASSGRQGHNSPLHF	TGTGCCAGCAGCGGGCGACAGGGCCATAATTCACCCCTCCACTTT
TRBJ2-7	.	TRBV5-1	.	CASSLRTHYEQYF	TGCGCCAGCAGCCTCCGTACCCACTACGAGCAGTACTTC
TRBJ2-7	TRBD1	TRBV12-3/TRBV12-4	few	CASNPGPDRDYEQYF	TGTGCCAGCAACCCGGGCCCGGACAGGGACTACGAGCAGTACTTC
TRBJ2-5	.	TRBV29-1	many	CSGQEAQETQYF	TGCAGCGGGCAGGAGGCCCAAGAGACCCAGTACTTC
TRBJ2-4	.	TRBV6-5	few	CASSSSLSRVSKNIQYF	TGTGCCAGCAGTTCCAGCCTGAGTCGAGTCTCCAAAAACATTCAGTACTTC
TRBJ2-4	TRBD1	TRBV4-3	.	CASSQGVVGTGENIQYF	TGCGCCAGCAGCCAAGGTGTAGTCGGGACAGGTGAAAACATTCAGTACTTC